These 5 T cell receptor beta chains came from one sample sequenced in a study of blood T cell repertoires in COVID-19. The data were produced by immunoSEQ multiplex PCR, yet TCRdb's version contains in-frame clones alone and is incomplete. The sample shows around 330,000 clones, about nine tenths of them seen only once. Input material: PBMCs or T cells enriched from blood (not recorded which). These receptor sequences come from a man in his fifties or sixties who had recovered from COVID-19.

The chain has TRBV18 and TRBJ2-1; 10 nucleotides agree with TRBD2. J gave up 4 bases and V 3 bases, and 3 bases lay outside the gene matches. The V gene's germline CDR1 is KGHSH and CDR2 LQKENI. This CDR3 spans 15 amino acids. The CDR3 loop reads CASSPSSGGYNEQFF. CDR3 nucleotides: TGTGCCAGCTCACCGAGTAGCGGGGGGTACAATGAGCAGTTCTTC.

V is TRBV21-1 and J is TRBJ2-3; no DNA check was done on the table's D call, TRBD2. TRBV21-1 corresponds to a pseudogene. The CDR3 spans 14 residues. The CDR3 loop is CASSKGELADTQYF. DNA for the CDR3: TGTGCCAGCAGCAAAGGGGAGTTGGCAGATACGCAGTATTTT.

The chain uses TRBV11-3 and TRBJ2-1, with TRBD2 identical over 10 bases. This CDR3 is built from 16 residues. Germline V lookup: CDR1 SGHNT, CDR2 YENEEA. The trim removed 4 bases at V and 7 bases at J, leaving 10 bases unmatched. CDR3 DNA sequence: TGTGCCAGCAGCTCGAGAGCGGGAGGGCCGAGGAATGAGCAGTTCTTC. It codes for CASSSRAGGPRNEQFF.

This chain joins TRBV5-1 and TRBJ1-2, with 10 bases that match TRBD1. Germline CDR1 and CDR2: SGHRS and YFSETQ. This CDR3 region has 16 residues. The junction had 13 bases not matched to a gene; V was cut back by 4 bases and J by 7 bases. CDR3 residues: CASSPDPGQGLSGYTF. CDR3 DNA sequence: TGCGCCAGCAGCCCGGACCCGGGACAGGGGTTGAGTGGCTACACCTTC.

The J gene is TRBJ2-3, the V gene TRBV28; D unclear. The CDR3 length is 13 residues. CDR1 and CDR2 from the germline V gene are MDHEN and SYDVKM. The ends were cut back, 5 bases at V and 7 bases at J, with 13 bases in the middle. In nucleotides, the CDR3 is TGTGCCAGCAGTATCCCAGCGACGAATACGCAGTATTTT. This gives the protein CASSIPATNTQYF.